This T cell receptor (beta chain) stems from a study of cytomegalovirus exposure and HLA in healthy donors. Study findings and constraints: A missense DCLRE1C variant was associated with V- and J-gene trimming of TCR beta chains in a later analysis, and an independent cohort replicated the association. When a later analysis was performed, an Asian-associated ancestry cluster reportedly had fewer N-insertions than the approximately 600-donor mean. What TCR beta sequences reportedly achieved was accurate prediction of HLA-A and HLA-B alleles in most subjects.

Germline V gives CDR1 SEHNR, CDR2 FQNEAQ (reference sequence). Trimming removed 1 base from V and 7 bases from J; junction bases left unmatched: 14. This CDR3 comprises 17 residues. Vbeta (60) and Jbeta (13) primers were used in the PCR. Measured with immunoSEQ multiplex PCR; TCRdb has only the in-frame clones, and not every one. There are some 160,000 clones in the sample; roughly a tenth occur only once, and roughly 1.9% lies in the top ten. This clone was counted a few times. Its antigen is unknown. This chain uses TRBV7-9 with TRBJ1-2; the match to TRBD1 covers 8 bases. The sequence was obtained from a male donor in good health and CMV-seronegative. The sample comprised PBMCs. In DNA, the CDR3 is TGTGCCAGCAGCTTAGGTGCCGGGACAGGACCCCTGGGTGGCTACACCTTC. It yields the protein CASSLGAGTGPLGGYTF.